This entry lists 21 T cell receptor beta chains sequenced from one sample in a study of CD8+CD57+ T cells in acquired aplastic anemia. Profiling of TCR beta VDJ combinations and CDR3 sequences used genomic DNA as template. TCRdb called the reads again in MiXCR, with one record for every CDR3 protein. Among 200,000 to 250,000 distinct CDR3 sequences listed, roughly 35% were seen once. The specimen was sorted CD4+, CD8+, or CD8+CD57+ T cells (not recorded which) from PBMCs. Receptors originate from a human donor in good health, serving as a control.

The chain combines TRBV5-5 with TRBJ1-2; D unclear. There are 16 residues in the CDR3. Germline V gene lookup returns CDR1 SGHKS and CDR2 YYEKEE (reference sequence). V lost 5 bases and J lost 4, with 21 bases in between. CDR3 nucleotide sequence: TGTGCCAGCAGTCCTGGACTCTCAACCCCTAGCTATGGCTACACCTTC. Its protein product is CASSPGLSTPSYGYTF. Combining the CDR3 with reference TRBV5-5 and TRBJ1-2 gives the whole variable domain DAGVTQSPTHLIKTRGQQVTLRCSPISGHKSVSWYQQVLGQGPQFIFQYYEKEERGRGNFPDRFSARQFPNYSSELNVNALLLGDSALYLCASSPGLSTPSYGYTFGSGTRLTVV.

This clonotype was seen more than once but under ten times. This sequence may be a read error, since a much larger clone differs from it by one base. V and J are TRBV11-1 and TRBJ2-1; 9 bases are shared with TRBD1. Germline CDR1 is SGHAT and CDR2 is FQDESV (reference sequence). The V and J ends lost 7 bases and 7 bases, in that order; junction bases with no gene match: 11. The CDR3 loop spans 15 amino acids. The DNA for the CDR3 is TGTGCCAGCATCAGAGTTCTAGGGACAGGGAATGAGCAGTTCTTC. This gives the protein CASIRVLGTGNEQFF. Looking up the rest from reference TRBV11-1 and TRBJ2-1 gives the full variable domain: EAEVAQSPRYKITEKSQAVAFWCDPISGHATLYWYRQILGQGPELLVQFQDESVVDDSQLPKDRFSAERLKGVDSTLKIQPAELGDSAMYLCASIRVLGTGNEQFFGPGTRLTVL.

Concerning this clonotype: Possible read error: a much larger clone is one base away. The chain joins TRBV20-1 to TRBJ1-1, with D possibly being TRBD1 (6 bases). Trimming pared 6 bases from V and 1 base from J, leaving 18 bases between. The CDR3 is made up of 15 amino acids. Germline assignment: CDR1 DFQATT and CDR2 SNEGSKA (reference sequence). The CDR3, as DNA: TGCAGTGCGCCAGGAAGGGGAGGGGGGAACACTGAAGCTTTCTTT. This encodes CSAPGRGGGNTEAFF.

This clonotype was detected ten times or more. The chain carries TRBV19 and TRBJ1-2; D is unresolved. The CDR3 runs to 14 residues. Germline loops: CDR1 LNHDA, CDR2 SQIVND (reference sequence). Trimming pared 3 bases from V and 5 bases from J, leaving 13 bases between. The CDR3 reads CASSMAGKIYGYTF. The CDR3 nucleotides read TGTGCCAGTAGTATGGCAGGAAAAATATATGGCTACACCTTC. The entire variable domain, with the rest obtained from reference TRBV19 and TRBJ1-2, is as follows: DGGITQSPKYLFRKEGQNVTLSCEQNLNHDAMYWYRQDPGQGLRLIYYSQIVNDFQKGDIAEGYSVSREKKESFPLTVTSAQKNPTAFYLCASSMAGKIYGYTFGSGTRLTVV.

In the case of this clonotype: An end of the junction does not agree with germline; a read error may underlie this. The chain carries TRBV29-1 and TRBJ2-7; D may correspond to TRBD1 or TRBD2 (6 bases each). CDR3 length equals 15 residues. CDR1 and CDR2 from the germline V gene are SQVTM and ANQGSEA. As DNA, the CDR3 is TGTGCCTGGAGTGTAGAGGGGGGACCCCCTAAACAGCAGTACTTC. This translates into CAWSVEGGPPKQQYF.

This clonotype was recorded many times. This rearrangement joins TRBV2 to TRBJ2-7, with D hard to call. V lost 10 bases, J lost 2 bases, and 12 bases lay in between. Germline V gene data show CDR1 as SNHLY and CDR2 as FYNNEI. The CDR3 consists of 12 residues. CDR3 amino acids: CATRTDTYEQYF. The CDR3 DNA sequence: TGTGCCACGAGGACGGATACCTACGAGCAGTACTTC.

The CDR3, as DNA: TGTGCCACCACCCGGGACAGGGTCGAAGATACGCAGTATTTT. Its protein is CATTRDRVEDTQYF. V and J are TRBV15 and TRBJ2-3; 9 bases match TRBD1. This CDR3 has 14 amino acids. CDR1 LNHNV and CDR2 YYDKDF come from the germline V gene (reference sequence). Unmatched junction bases numbered 7, after V lost 7 bases and J lost 5 bases.

This clonotype was picked up a small number of times. The chain employs TRBV7-2 and TRBJ2-2; TRBD2 is a possible D gene (5 bases). The CDR3 contains 14 residues. The V gene lost 5 bases and the J gene lost 4 bases, with 11 bases spanning the gap. Germline V CDR1 and CDR2: SGHTA, FQGNSA. CDR3 region: CASSRVSVTGELFF. DNA of the CDR3: TGTGCCAGCAGCCGGGTTAGCGTCACCGGGGAGCTGTTTTTT.

This clonotype occurred many times. The V and J genes are TRBV7-9 and TRBJ1-1, with D unclear. CDR1 and CDR2 (germline): SEHNR, FQNEAQ (reference sequence). Trimming removed 5 bases from V and 6 bases from J, with 10 bases in between. The CDR3 has 12 amino acids. CDR3 DNA sequence: TGTGCCAGCAGCCCAGAAGTCCCTGAAGCTTTCTTT. Protein sequence: CASSPEVPEAFF.

The chain uses TRBV5-1 and TRBJ2-5; 7 positions match TRBD1. The CDR3 is 15 residues long. V lost 0 bases to trimming and J lost 2 bases; unmatched junction nucleotides: 4. Germline CDR1 and CDR2: SGHRS and YFSETQ. CDR3 region: CASSLAPGQQETQYF. CDR3 coding DNA: TGCGCCAGCAGCTTGGCACCGGGACAGCAAGAGACCCAGTACTTC. The full variable domain, with the rest looked up from reference TRBV5-1 and TRBJ2-5, is KAGVTQTPRYLIKTRGQQVTLSCSPISGHRSVSWYQQTPGQGLQFLFEYFSETQRNKGNFPGRFSGRQFSNSRSEMNVSTLELGDSALYLCASSLAPGQQETQYFGPGTRLLVL.

The chain links TRBV5-1 to TRBJ1-3; possible D gene TRBD1, 5 bases. The CDR3 is 15 amino acids. Looked up from germline, CDR1 is SGHRS and CDR2 is YFSETQ. Trimming took 0 bases from V and 0 from J, leaving 7 bases between them. The CDR3 region has the DNA TGCGCCAGCAGCTTGGGGGGGGGCTCTGGAAACACCATATATTTT. It yields the protein CASSLGGGSGNTIYF.

This clonotype was seen a handful of times. This sequence joins TRBV5-1 and TRBJ2-5, with 10 bases matching TRBD2. CDR1 SGHRS and CDR2 YFSETQ come from the germline V gene. Trimming took 5 bases from V and 1 from J; bases not matched to a gene: 8. The CDR3 loop spans 16 amino acids. Written as DNA, the CDR3 is TGCGCCAGCAGATCCCGGAGACTAGCGGGCCAAGAGACCCAGTACTTC. This translates into CASRSRRLAGQETQYF.

This clonotype was seen ten or more times. V usage is TRBV7-2 and J usage is TRBJ2-7, with D perhaps matching TRBD2 (5 bases). This CDR3 spans 15 amino acids. Per germline, CDR1 SGHTA and CDR2 FQGNSA. Trimming took 2 bases from V and 0 from J, leaving 11 bases between them. CDR3 sequence reads: CASSLRRASSYEQYF. CDR3 DNA sequence: TGTGCCAGCAGCTTACGGCGGGCCAGCTCCTACGAGCAGTACTTC.

This clonotype was detected only a few times. This chain uses TRBV2 with TRBJ2-1; 9 bases line up with TRBD2. Germline CDR1 SNHLY, CDR2 FYNNEI. CDR3 length: 15 amino acids. V lost 6 bases and J lost 2; bases outside the gene matches: 5. CDR3 in amino acids: CASRRGGQAYNEQFF. The CDR3, as DNA: TGTGCCAGCAGGCGGGGGGGGCAAGCCTACAATGAGCAGTTCTTC.

This clonotype occurred many times. The chain employs TRBV4-1 and TRBJ1-2, with no clear D. The CDR3 spans 16 residues. The germline V gene has CDR1 MGHRA and CDR2 YSYEKL. Trimming removed 5 bases from V and 8 bases from J, with 24 bases in between. CDR3 in amino acids: CASSVDSGSKPSGYTF. CDR3 sequence (DNA): TGCGCCAGCAGCGTAGATTCGGGATCCAAACCGTCGGGCTACACCTTC.

Only a few counts were recorded for this clonotype. The CDR3 does not close with the conserved phenylalanine or tryptophan, likely indicating a read error. The chain carries TRBV20-1 and TRBJ2-5, with 7 bases that match TRBD2. Germline loops: CDR1 DFQATT, CDR2 SNEGSKA (reference sequence). The CDR3 covers 16 residues. The ends lost 4 bases at V and 1 base at J; junction bases unmatched: 12. This CDR3 is CSATPRAGLGQETQYL. In DNA form, the CDR3 reads TGCAGTGCTACCCCCCGAGCGGGGTTGGGCCAAGAGACCCAGTACCTC.

The V gene is TRBV19, the J gene TRBJ1-4, with D possibly being TRBD1 (6 bases). The CDR3 runs 16 residues. Germline CDR1 reads LNHDA; CDR2 reads SQIVND (reference sequence). The V gene lost 5 bases and the J gene lost 8 bases, with 21 bases spanning the gap. The CDR3 nucleotides are TGTGCCAGTAGTCTGCGGCAGGGGCTCTTTGAGGAAAAACTGTTTTTT. Protein sequence: CASSLRQGLFEEKLFF.

V gene TRBV28 combines with J gene TRBJ1-4; maybe TRBD1 (6 bases). There are 17 residues in the CDR3. V lost 5 bases and J 6 bases, leaving 22 bases between the germline ends. CDR1 and CDR2 from the germline V gene are MDHEN and SYDVKM. CDR3 DNA sequence: TGTGCCAGCAGTCGCGCCCCAGGGGCTAATCGGGATGAAAAACTGTTTTTT. The encoded protein is CASSRAPGANRDEKLFF.

This clonotype was seen ten or more times. The genes are TRBV20-1 and TRBJ1-1; 7 bases agree with TRBD1. Trimming at V came to 1 base and at J to 4 bases, leaving 6 bases not matched to a gene. Germline-derived CDR1 and CDR2 are DFQATT and SNEGSKA (reference sequence). This CDR3 region has 14 residues. CDR3: CSARVKGGGTEAFF. DNA for the CDR3: TGCAGTGCTAGAGTCAAAGGGGGCGGCACTGAAGCTTTCTTT.

V gene TRBV29-1 combines with J gene TRBJ1-5; D gene uncertain. The germline CDR1 and CDR2 sequences are SQVTM and ANQGSEA. The CDR3 totals 12 residues. Deletions cut 3 bases from V and 7 bases from J, with 10 bases between. CDR3: CSVEGNRQPQHF. CDR3 sequence (DNA): TGCAGCGTTGAGGGGAACCGCCAGCCCCAGCATTTT.

This clonotype appeared many times. The CDR3 DNA reads as TGTGCCAGTAGTATCGATAGATGGGCCTACAATGAGCAGTTCTTC. Protein product: CASSIDRWAYNEQFF. V usage is TRBV19 and J usage is TRBJ2-1; no reliable D call. Germline CDR1 and CDR2: LNHDA and SQIVND (reference sequence). The CDR3 covers 15 residues. The V gene lost 3 bases and the J gene lost 2 bases, with 11 bases spanning the gap.